This T cell receptor (beta chain) was identified during a study of early T cells in non-severe SARS-CoV-2 infection. The library protocol tagged individual cDNA molecules with unique molecular identifiers. TCRdb reprocessed the 5' RACE reads with MiXCR, giving one entry per CDR3 protein. This table holds about 77,000 distinct CDR3 sequences, approximately 9.1% found once. With V trimmed by 5 bases and J by 3 bases, 14 bases remained unmatched. CDR3 length equals 17 residues. Germline CDR1 SGDLS, CDR2 YYNGEE. The rearrangement uses TRBV9 and TRBJ2-3; TRBD1 matches 8 bases. The TCR originated in an adult who was a healthcare worker with PCR-confirmed SARS-CoV-2 infection or an uninfected control (not recorded which). Sequencing was carried out using whole blood. The CDR3: CASSNDFRGLGTDTQYF. CDR3 DNA: TGTGCCAGCAGTAACGATTTCAGGGGGCTCGGGACAGATACGCAGTATTTT.